The 28 T cell receptor beta chains in this list originate from one sample, sequenced in a study of T cells expressing NK-cell markers. No DNA is given; TCRdb re-called the 5' RACE reads and lists each CDR3 protein once. This listing includes over 250,000 distinct CDR3 sequences. Sample: blood T cells: a sorted CD56 or NKG2C T cell subset, CD4+ or CD8+ T cells, or bulk PBMC T cells (not recorded which). The receptors derive from a woman aged 18-70 years in good health.

V is TRBV27 and J is TRBJ1-6; TCRdb's D call of TRBD1 is untestable without DNA. The CDR3 spans 15 residues. The germline gives CDR1 MNHEY, CDR2 SMNVEV (reference sequence). CDR3 protein: CASSLRDGYNSPLHF.

The J gene is TRBJ2-3, the V gene TRBV7-3; with no DNA, the TCRdb D assignment of TRBD1 cannot be verified. CDR1 SGHTA and CDR2 FQGTGA come from the germline V gene. The length of the CDR3 is 16 residues. This chain's CDR3 is CASSYRVGTGTDTQYF.

This sequence joins TRBV29-1 and TRBJ2-7; the TCRdb call, TRBD1, lacks DNA for checking. Looked up from germline, CDR1 is SQVTM and CDR2 is ANQGSEA. This CDR3 spans 14 amino acids. CDR3 amino acids: CSVASGTAGYEQYF.

This sequence joins TRBV10-3 and TRBJ2-5; TCRdb returns TRBD1, unconfirmable since there is no DNA. The germline V gene has CDR1 ENHRY and CDR2 SYGVKD. The CDR3 has 14 residues. The CDR3 loop reads CAISESRVGETQYF.

The chain employs TRBV20-1 and TRBJ2-1. The length of the CDR3 is 13 residues. Germline V gene sequence: CDR1 DFQATT, CDR2 SNEGSKA (reference sequence). The CDR3: CSARETTYNEQFF.

This chain links TRBV7-3 with TRBJ2-5; TCRdb's D gene call, TRBD1, goes unchecked for lack of DNA. The CDR3 is made up of 15 amino acids. The germline V gene encodes CDR1 SGHTA and CDR2 FQGTGA. The CDR3 is CASSLSPGPPETQYF.

The chain joins TRBV12-3 or TRBV12-4 to TRBJ1-6; TCRdb outputs TRBD1, but without DNA this stays unchecked. The CDR3 extends over 15 amino acids. The CDR3 here is CASSLASQGDSPLHF.

The chain links TRBV29-1 to TRBJ2-2; without DNA, the TCRdb call of TRBD1 cannot be checked. Germline V lookup: CDR1 SQVTM, CDR2 ANQGSEA. This CDR3 has 15 residues. This CDR3 reads CSVEDWAGITGKLFF.

The chain employs TRBV5-1 and TRBJ1-3. The CDR3 runs 15 residues. CDR1 is SGHRS and CDR2 is YFSETQ in the germline V gene. CDR3 protein: CASSLAGYSGNTIYF. The complete variable domain, with remaining parts taken from reference TRBV5-1 and TRBJ1-3, reads KAGVTQTPRYLIKTRGQQVTLSCSPISGHRSVSWYQQTPGQGLQFLFEYFSETQRNKGNFPGRFSGRQFSNSRSEMNVSTLELGDSALYLCASSLAGYSGNTIYFGEGSWLTVV.

This sequence joins TRBV6-2 or TRBV6-3 and TRBJ2-1; the D call from TCRdb, TRBD1, cannot be confirmed without DNA. CDR1 MNHEY and CDR2 SVGEGT come from the germline V gene. This CDR3 has 11 amino acids. CDR3 region: CASSSRQEQFF.

The chain links TRBV5-5 to TRBJ1-1; without DNA, the TCRdb call of TRBD1 cannot be checked. Germline assignment: CDR1 SGHKS and CDR2 YYEKEE (reference sequence). The CDR3 is 15 residues long. Here the CDR3 reads CASSLAGTVNTEAFF.

The chain combines TRBV18 with TRBJ2-7; TCRdb designates TRBD1, a call that cannot be tested without DNA. Germline CDR1 reads KGHSH; CDR2 reads LQKENI. The CDR3 loop spans 14 amino acids. CDR3 residues: CASSPGTGWYEQYF.

The chain couples TRBV11-2 to TRBJ1-2; TCRdb's D call of TRBD1 is untestable without DNA. The germline V gene has CDR1 SGHAT and CDR2 FQNNGV. This CDR3 comprises 14 residues. Here the CDR3 reads CASSLGQTSYGYTF.

V gene TRBV5-4 combines with J gene TRBJ2-5. Per germline, CDR1 SGHNT and CDR2 YYREEE (reference sequence). The CDR3 has 14 residues. The CDR3: CASSLAVRQETQYF.

The chain recombines TRBV5-6 with TRBJ1-4; TCRdb picks TRBD1, but there is no DNA to check that call. This CDR3 is built from 14 residues. The germline CDR1 and CDR2 sequences are SGHDT and YYEEEE. CDR3: CASSLGTVNEKLFF.

The CDR3 here is CASSLGPDTQYF. The chain is built from TRBV7-3 and TRBJ2-3. The CDR3 consists of 12 residues. Germline V gives CDR1 SGHTA, CDR2 FQGTGA.

V usage is TRBV5-1 and J usage is TRBJ2-1; TCRdb lists TRBD1, though no DNA is available to test this call. The CDR3 totals 14 residues. The germline V gene encodes CDR1 SGHRS and CDR2 YFSETQ. The CDR3 loop is CASSLGTVFGEQFF. Looking up the rest from reference TRBV5-1 and TRBJ2-1 gives the full variable domain: KAGVTQTPRYLIKTRGQQVTLSCSPISGHRSVSWYQQTPGQGLQFLFEYFSETQRNKGNFPGRFSGRQFSNSRSEMNVSTLELGDSALYLCASSLGTVFGEQFFGPGTRLTVL.

This chain uses TRBV20-1 with TRBJ2-1; the D call from TCRdb, TRBD1, cannot be confirmed without DNA. Germline-derived CDR1 and CDR2 are DFQATT and SNEGSKA (reference sequence). This CDR3 is 15 amino acids long. CDR3 loop: CSARNNAPQGNEQFF.

The J gene is TRBJ1-2, the V gene TRBV6-6. CDR1 and CDR2 from the germline V gene are MNHNY and SVGAGI (reference sequence). The length of the CDR3 is 13 residues. CDR3 region: CASSTGRNYGYTF.

The V call is TRBV9, the J call TRBJ1-2. Germline V CDR1 and CDR2: SGDLS, YYNGEE. This CDR3 is built from 14 residues. CDR3 amino acids: CASSVAPENYGYTF.

CDR3 sequence reads: CASSQYGERDEQYF. This chain uses TRBV4-2 with TRBJ2-7. Germline lookup yields CDR1 LGHNA and CDR2 YNFKEQ. The CDR3 is made up of 14 amino acids.

The chain recombines TRBV20-1 with TRBJ1-1; lacking DNA, the TRBD1 call made by TCRdb goes unchecked. The CDR3 length is 17 residues. Germline values: CDR1 DFQATT, CDR2 SNEGSKA (reference sequence). The CDR3 here is CSANPVGSRGLNTEAFF.

J is TRBJ2-7 and V is TRBV4-3; TCRdb reports TRBD2, a call that lacks DNA to check it against. CDR3 size: 17 residues. CDR1 is LGHNA, CDR2 YSLEER, per germline. The CDR3: CASSQYFGTSGTYEQYF.

This chain joins TRBV7-9 and TRBJ1-2; with no DNA, the TCRdb D assignment of TRBD1 cannot be verified. This CDR3 contains 15 residues. CDR1 and CDR2 from the germline V gene are SEHNR and FQNEAQ (reference sequence). CDR3 sequence reads: CASSSTLTGLRGYTF.

Here the CDR3 reads CATSVATSSYNEQFF. The V and J genes are TRBV24-1 and TRBJ2-1; the TRBD2 assignment by TCRdb is unverifiable without DNA. The CDR3 extends over 15 amino acids. Germline-derived CDR1 and CDR2 are KGHDR and SFDVKD.

The chain links TRBV20-1 to TRBJ2-5; lacking DNA, the TRBD2 call made by TCRdb goes unchecked. The CDR3 runs to 13 residues. Germline V lookup: CDR1 DFQATT, CDR2 SNEGSKA (reference sequence). The CDR3 sequence is CSAPNAGQETQYF.

The chain is built from TRBV4-2 and TRBJ1-1; TCRdb returns TRBD1, unconfirmable since there is no DNA. In germline, CDR1 is LGHNA, CDR2 YNFKEQ. The CDR3 sequence is 13 residues long. The CDR3 loop is CASSQDRQGVAFF.

This sequence joins TRBV5-1 and TRBJ2-1; the TCRdb call, TRBD2, lacks DNA for checking. Germline CDR1 is SGHRS and CDR2 is YFSETQ. This CDR3 is 14 amino acids long. This chain's CDR3 is CASSLTSGHNEQFF.